The next 28 T cell receptor beta chains were all read from a single sample in a study of T cell clonotyping in hematopoietic cell transplantation. Data came from immunoSEQ multiplex PCR; TCRdb stores just in-frame clones and leaves some out. Of about 10,000 clones in the sample, about four fifths are singletons; the top ten hold about 8.5%. The source was PBMCs, collected 30 days after allogeneic stem cell transplant. The receptors stem from a female patient aged 40 to 55 who had an allogeneic stem cell transplant from a related donor, so T cells may come from the graft donor. Some clones in this sample may be carry-over from other donors' samples.

The chain uses TRBV5-5 and TRBJ1-2, with 11 positions matching TRBD1. The CDR3 is made up of 15 amino acids. CDR1 SGHKS and CDR2 YYEKEE come from the germline V gene (reference sequence). Losses at the gene ends were 0 bases for V and 6 bases for J; bases not matched to a gene: 4. CDR3 region: CASSLVGTGGHGYTF. Written as DNA, the CDR3 is TGTGCCAGCAGCTTGGTTGGGACAGGGGGTCATGGCTACACCTTC. The complete variable domain, with remaining parts taken from reference TRBV5-5 and TRBJ1-2, reads DAGVTQSPTHLIKTRGQQVTLRCSPISGHKSVSWYQQVLGQGPQFIFQYYEKEERGRGNFPDRFSARQFPNYSSELNVNALLLGDSALYLCASSLVGTGGHGYTFGSGTRLTVV.

The chain links TRBV7-6 to TRBJ2-7; D not resolved. The V gene's germline CDR1 is SGHVS and CDR2 FNYEAQ. V lost 5 bases to trimming and J lost 7 bases, with 21 bases between them. The CDR3 loop spans 15 amino acids. The CDR3, as DNA: TGTGCCAGCAGCCTCATACCCAATGGACGGGCGGAGCAGTACTTC. Its translation is CASSLIPNGRAEQYF.

The chain uses TRBV5-8 and TRBJ2-5, with D uncertain. Germline V gives CDR1 SGHTS, CDR2 YDEGEE. V was cut by 2 bases and J by 5 bases, with 4 bases left in between. CDR3 length: 11 residues. Written as DNA, the CDR3 is TGTGCCAGCAGCTTCAGGGAGACCCAGTACTTC. This gives the protein CASSFRETQYF.

The rearrangement joins TRBV7-2 to TRBJ2-1; the D gene is possibly TRBD1 (5 bases). Germline V lookup: CDR1 SGHTA, CDR2 FQGNSA. Trimming left V 7 bases short and J 3 bases short, with 10 bases between. The CDR3 is 13 residues long. CDR3 sequence reads: CASTIDSYNEQFF. The DNA for the CDR3 is TGTGCCAGCACCATCGACAGCTACAATGAGCAGTTCTTC. The complete variable domain, with remaining parts taken from reference TRBV7-2 and TRBJ2-1, reads GAGVSQSPSNKVTEKGKDVELRCDPISGHTALYWYRQSLGQGLEFLIYFQGNSAPDKSGLPSDRFSAERTGGSVSTLTIQRTQQEDSAVYLCASTIDSYNEQFFGPGTRLTVL.

The chain recombines TRBV4-3 with TRBJ1-4; D uncertain. V was shortened by 6 bases and J by 5 bases, with 16 bases between the two germline ends. The CDR3 sequence is 15 residues long. Germline CDR1 is LGHNA and CDR2 is YSLEER. CDR3 nucleotides: TGCGCCAGCAGAGATAATAACGATGGAAATGAAAAACTGTTTTTT. Protein product: CASRDNNDGNEKLFF.

The V and J genes are TRBV7-9 and TRBJ2-1; D unresolved. Looked up from germline, CDR1 is SEHNR and CDR2 is FQNEAQ (reference sequence). Trimming pared 5 bases from V and 4 bases from J, leaving 18 bases between. CDR3 size: 16 residues. The CDR3 here is CASSHKYNESYNEQFF. CDR3 in DNA: TGTGCCAGCAGCCACAAATATAACGAGTCTTACAATGAGCAGTTCTTC.

The chain joins TRBV5-1 to TRBJ2-7, with D tentatively TRBD1 (6 bases). Trimming cost V 6 bases and J 5 bases, with 9 bases left between them. This CDR3 is built from 11 residues. The germline V gene has CDR1 SGHRS and CDR2 YFSETQ. CDR3 bases: TGCGCCAGCATACAGGGTGACGAGCAGTACTTC. Translation: CASIQGDEQYF. The full variable domain, its missing parts supplied by reference TRBV5-1 and TRBJ2-7, is KAGVTQTPRYLIKTRGQQVTLSCSPISGHRSVSWYQQTPGQGLQFLFEYFSETQRNKGNFPGRFSGRQFSNSRSEMNVSTLELGDSALYLCASIQGDEQYFGPGTRLTVT.

The rearrangement uses TRBV30 and TRBJ1-1; D is unresolved. This CDR3 spans 12 amino acids. Looked up from germline, CDR1 is GTSNPN and CDR2 is SVGIG (reference sequence). V shed 3 bases and J shed 5 bases, with 10 bases lying between them. As DNA, the CDR3 is TGTGCCTGGAGCTTCACTGGGACTGAAGCTTTCTTT. It codes for CAWSFTGTEAFF.

The gene calls are TRBV25-1 and TRBJ2-2, with D possibly TRBD2 on 6 matching bases. Germline-derived CDR1 and CDR2 are MGHDK and SYGVNS. V was shortened by 0 bases and J by 8 bases, with 16 bases between the two germline ends. This CDR3 is built from 16 residues. CDR3 nucleotides: TGTGCCAGCAGTGAATATCAGCGGGCGGTGACGGGGGAGCTGTTTTTT. Translation: CASSEYQRAVTGELFF.

The chain links TRBV6-5 to TRBJ1-2; the match to TRBD1 covers 8 bases. Germline V gives CDR1 MNHEY, CDR2 SVGAGI. There are 12 residues in the CDR3. Trimming removed 7 bases from V and 8 bases from J; junction bases left unmatched: 6. The CDR3 region has the DNA TGTGCCAGCACAGGGGGCAAAGAGGGCTACACCTTC. It codes for CASTGGKEGYTF.

The V gene is TRBV6-5, the J gene TRBJ2-4, with D unclear. The length of the CDR3 is 13 residues. Germline CDR1 reads MNHEY; CDR2 reads SVGAGI. V shed 6 bases and J shed 0 bases, with 6 bases lying between them. The CDR3 DNA reads TGTGCCAGCAGAGACCTAGCCAAAAACATTCAGTACTTC. It encodes CASRDLAKNIQYF.

This sequence joins TRBV5-1 and TRBJ2-7; D could derive from TRBD1 or TRBD2 (6 bases each). This CDR3 has 16 amino acids. CDR1 is SGHRS and CDR2 is YFSETQ in the germline V gene. Trimming took off 1 base at V and 6 bases at J, with 20 bases between the two ends. Here the CDR3 reads CASSLFGGISGAEQYF. As DNA, the CDR3 is TGCGCCAGCAGCTTGTTCGGCGGGATCTCGGGGGCCGAGCAGTACTTC.

Only a few counts were recorded for this clone. Other DNA sequences in the same sample also yield this CDR3. The chain is built from TRBV15 and TRBJ1-2, with D unclear. Per germline, CDR1 LNHNV and CDR2 YYDKDF (reference sequence). Trimming stripped 0 bases from V and 6 bases from J, with 8 bases between. CDR3 size: 13 residues. CDR3 coding DNA: TGTGCCACCAGCAGAGAAGAGGGAGATGGCTACACCTTC. It codes for CATSREEGDGYTF.

J is TRBJ2-7 and V is TRBV5-1; perhaps TRBD2 as D (6 bases). The ends were cut back, 0 bases at V and 1 base at J, with 11 bases in the middle. The germline V gene encodes CDR1 SGHRS and CDR2 YFSETQ. The CDR3 loop spans 15 amino acids. Written as DNA, the CDR3 is TGCGCCAGCAGCTTGGGGTCTAGCGCATCCTACGAGCAGTACTTC. Its translation is CASSLGSSASYEQYF.

This clone was counted a few times. The rearrangement uses TRBV6-5 and TRBJ2-5; possible D gene TRBD2, 5 bases. The CDR3 consists of 11 residues. CDR1 is MNHEY and CDR2 is SVGAGI in the germline V gene. With 2 bases removed from V and 7 bases from J, the gap between germline ends came to 5 bases. The CDR3 loop is CASSYGGTQYF. As DNA, the CDR3 is TGTGCCAGCAGTTACGGAGGGACCCAGTACTTC.

The chain is built from TRBV30 and TRBJ2-7; 7 bases match TRBD1. This CDR3 has 13 amino acids. V gave up 2 bases and J gave up 4 bases; unmatched junction bases: 5. Per the germline V gene, CDR1 is GTSNPN and CDR2 is SVGIG (reference sequence). The CDR3 nucleotides are TGTGCCTGGAGTCAAGGGGGCGGGTACGAGCAGTACTTC. Its translation: CAWSQGGGYEQYF.

The chain couples TRBV5-4 to TRBJ2-5, with 13 bases that match TRBD2. J lost 4 bases, V lost 1 base, and 7 bases had no gene match. CDR3 length: 17 residues. Germline V gives CDR1 SGHNT, CDR2 YYREEE (reference sequence). CDR3 in DNA: TGTGCCAGCAGCTTGACTAGCGGGAGGGTAGGGGGAGAGACCCAGTACTTC. Its protein product is CASSLTSGRVGGETQYF.

This clone has more than one count but fewer than ten. The V and J genes are TRBV2 and TRBJ2-2; D unclear. V was clipped by 4 bases and J by 3 bases, with 6 bases between them. Looked up from germline, CDR1 is SNHLY and CDR2 is FYNNEI. The CDR3 contains 13 residues. This CDR3 is CASSVLDTGELFF. CDR3 DNA sequence: TGTGCCAGCAGTGTCCTGGACACCGGGGAGCTGTTTTTT.

This clone was found once. This chain connects TRBV7-9 to TRBJ1-2, with 7 bases aligning to TRBD1. The CDR3 has 13 amino acids. The germline CDR1 and CDR2 sequences are SEHNR and FQNEAQ (reference sequence). The V and J ends lost 5 bases and 8 bases, in that order; junction bases with no gene match: 8. The CDR3 sequence: CASSPRTGEGYTF. CDR3 coding DNA: TGTGCCAGCAGCCCTCGGACAGGCGAAGGCTACACCTTC. Full variable domain (outside the CDR3, taken from reference TRBV7-9 and TRBJ1-2): DTGVSQNPRHKITKRGQNVTFRCDPISEHNRLYWYRQTLGQGPEFLTYFQNEAQLEKSRLLSDRFSAERPKGSFSTLEIQRTEQGDSAMYLCASSPRTGEGYTFGSGTRLTVV.

The DNA of the CDR3 is TGTGCCAGCAGCTTAGTGGCGGGATCCGGTAATGAGCAGTTCTTC. This codes for CASSLVAGSGNEQFF. The chain employs TRBV7-9 and TRBJ2-1; a weak D match, TRBD2 (6 bases). The germline V and J ends were trimmed by 1 base and 7 bases, with 14 bases remaining between them. CDR1 SEHNR and CDR2 FQNEAQ come from the germline V gene (reference sequence). The CDR3 has 15 amino acids.

The J gene is TRBJ2-4, the V gene TRBV2; 11 bases line up with TRBD1. V dropped 6 bases and J dropped 0; count of bases not matched to a gene: 13. The CDR3 runs to 19 residues. Germline V gene lookup returns CDR1 SNHLY and CDR2 FYNNEI. The CDR3 sequence: CASRKGTGGLSEAKNIQYF. DNA of the CDR3: TGTGCCAGCAGGAAGGGGACAGGGGGTTTGTCTGAAGCCAAAAACATTCAGTACTTC.

This clone was detected a few times. At the DNA level, this CDR3 is encoded by other sequences in the same sample as well. The gene calls are TRBV6-5 and TRBJ1-1; D is unresolved. CDR3 length: 12 amino acids. V was cut by 2 bases and J by 5 bases, with 6 bases left in between. Germline CDR1 MNHEY, CDR2 SVGAGI. CDR3 in DNA: TGTGCCAGCAGTTACGCGGGGACTGAAGCTTTCTTT. Amino acids: CASSYAGTEAFF.

The chain joins TRBV5-5 to TRBJ1-2; no definite D call. V was trimmed by 3 bases and J by 6 bases, leaving 18 bases between them. The CDR3 length is 15 residues. Looked up from germline, CDR1 is SGHKS and CDR2 is YYEKEE (reference sequence). The DNA of the CDR3 is TGTGCCAGCAGCTCCCCCGGGAAGCCCTTCGATGGCTACACCTTC. It specifies CASSSPGKPFDGYTF. Using reference TRBV5-5 and TRBJ1-2 for the parts outside the CDR3, the full variable domain is DAGVTQSPTHLIKTRGQQVTLRCSPISGHKSVSWYQQVLGQGPQFIFQYYEKEERGRGNFPDRFSARQFPNYSSELNVNALLLGDSALYLCASSSPGKPFDGYTFGSGTRLTVV.

The rearrangement uses TRBV12-5 and TRBJ1-1, with TRBD1 matching over 7 bases. Per the germline V gene, CDR1 is LGHNT and CDR2 is FRNRAP. Losses at the gene ends were 2 bases for V and 8 bases for J; bases not matched to a gene: 5. The CDR3 spans 13 residues. The CDR3 loop reads CASGLKTTGEAFF. The CDR3 DNA follows: TGTGCTAGTGGTTTGAAAACGACAGGGGAAGCTTTCTTT.

J is TRBJ2-5 and V is TRBV15, with D possibly matching TRBD1 (5 bases). V lost 1 base, J lost 2 bases, and 11 bases lay in between. The CDR3 totals 15 residues. Germline V CDR1 and CDR2: LNHNV, YYDKDF (reference sequence). The CDR3 nucleotides are TGTGCCACCAGCAGAGGGGCAGGGCTACAAGAGACCCAGTACTTC. Translating gives CATSRGAGLQETQYF.

The chain couples TRBV27 to TRBJ1-2; a possible D gene is TRBD1 (6 bases). The germline V and J ends were trimmed by 5 bases and 5 bases, with 18 bases remaining between them. CDR3 length: 15 residues. Germline CDR1 and CDR2: MNHEY and SMNVEV (reference sequence). In DNA form, the CDR3 reads TGTGCCAGCAGTCCACAGGGTCCTACCGAATATGGCTACACCTTC. As protein: CASSPQGPTEYGYTF.

This sequence joins TRBV4-1 and TRBJ2-3; D call uncertain. V was clipped by 4 bases and J by 1 base, with 12 bases between them. The CDR3 has 15 amino acids. The germline CDR1 and CDR2 sequences are MGHRA and YSYEKL. The CDR3 DNA follows: TGCGCCAGCAGCCCCGCGGCAGCCCGCACAGATACGCAGTATTTT. Translated, it gives CASSPAAARTDTQYF.

J is TRBJ1-2 and V is TRBV6-5, with D uncertain. Deletions cut 5 bases from V and 7 bases from J, with 14 bases between. The CDR3 spans 13 residues. Germline V gives CDR1 MNHEY, CDR2 SVGAGI. DNA of the CDR3: TGTGCCAGCAGTCCCCGTTTCGGTCGTGGCTACACCTTC. This sequence encodes CASSPRFGRGYTF.